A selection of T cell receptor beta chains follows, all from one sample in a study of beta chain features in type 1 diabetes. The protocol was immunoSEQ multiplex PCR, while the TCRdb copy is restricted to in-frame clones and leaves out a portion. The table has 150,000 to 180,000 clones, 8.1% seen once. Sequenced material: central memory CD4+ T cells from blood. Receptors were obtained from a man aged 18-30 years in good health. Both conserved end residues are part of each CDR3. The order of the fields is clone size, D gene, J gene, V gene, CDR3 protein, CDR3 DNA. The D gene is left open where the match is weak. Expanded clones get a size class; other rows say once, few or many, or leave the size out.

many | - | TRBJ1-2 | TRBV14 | CASSQLTEAWGYTF | TGTGCCAGCAGCCAACTGACAGAAGCGTGGGGCTACACCTTC
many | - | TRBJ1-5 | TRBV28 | CASYTGDGQPQHF | TGTGCCAGCTACACGGGGGATGGACAGCCCCAGCATTTT
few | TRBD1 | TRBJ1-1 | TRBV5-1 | CASSWDRDTEAFF | TGCGCCAGCAGTTGGGACAGGGACACTGAAGCTTTCTTT
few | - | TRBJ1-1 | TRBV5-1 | CASSQDSLAFF | TGCGCCAGCAGCCAAGACAGCCTAGCTTTCTTT
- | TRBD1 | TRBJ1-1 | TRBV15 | CATSREARGEAFF | TGTGCCACCAGCAGAGAGGCCAGGGGGGAAGCTTTCTTT
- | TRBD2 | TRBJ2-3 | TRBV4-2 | CASSQGEAGGPLWVTDTQYF | TGTGCCAGCAGCCAAGGGGAAGCGGGGGGGCCGCTCTGGGTCACAGATACGCAGTATTTT
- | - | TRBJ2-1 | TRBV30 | CAWSRGGVYNEQFF | TGTGCCTGGAGTAGGGGGGGAGTATACAATGAGCAGTTCTTC
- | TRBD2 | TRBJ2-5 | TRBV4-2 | CASSQVRGTSGRGEQYF | TGTGCCAGCAGCCAAGTCCGAGGAACTAGCGGGAGGGGGGAGCAGTACTTC
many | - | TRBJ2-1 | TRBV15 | CATSRDEGRGQFF | TGTGCCACCAGCAGAGATGAGGGTCGGGGGCAGTTCTTC
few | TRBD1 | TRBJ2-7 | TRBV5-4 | CASSQESWLGTAVYEQYF | TGTGCCAGCAGCCAAGAAAGCTGGTTGGGGACAGCGGTCTACGAGCAGTACTTC
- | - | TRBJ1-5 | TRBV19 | CASSMSSPNQPQHF | TGTGCCAGTAGTATGAGTTCCCCGAATCAGCCCCAGCATTTT
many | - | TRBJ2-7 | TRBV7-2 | CASSWNSGSYEQYF | TGTGCCAGCAGCTGGAATAGCGGATCCTACGAGCAGTACTTC
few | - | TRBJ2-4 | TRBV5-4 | CASSPRGGAKNIQYF | TGTGCCAGCAGCCCGAGGGGGGGGGCCAAAAACATTCAGTACTTC
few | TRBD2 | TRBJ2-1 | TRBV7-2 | CASSRTSGGAPEQFF | TGTGCCAGCAGCCGGACTAGCGGGGGGGCCCCTGAGCAGTTCTTC
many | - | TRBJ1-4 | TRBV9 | CASSVGPQINEKLFF | TGTGCCAGCAGCGTAGGTCCCCAGATTAATGAAAAACTGTTTTTT
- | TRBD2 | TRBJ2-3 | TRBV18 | CASSLGLADTSTDTQYF | TGTGCCAGCTCCCTCGGACTAGCGGACACGAGCACAGATACGCAGTATTTT
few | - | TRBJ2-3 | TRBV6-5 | CASSSGRGPTDTQYF | TGTGCCAGCAGTTCGGGCAGGGGTCCCACAGATACGCAGTATTTT
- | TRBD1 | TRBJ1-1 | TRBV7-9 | CASSLQGPEAFF | TGTGCCAGCAGCCTACAGGGGCCTGAAGCTTTCTTT
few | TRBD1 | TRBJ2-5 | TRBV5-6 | CASSWDRQETQYF | TGTGCCAGCAGCTGGGACAGACAAGAGACCCAGTACTTC
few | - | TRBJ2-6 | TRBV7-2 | CASSLSPGSGANVLTF | TGTGCCAGCAGCTTAAGTCCCGGCTCTGGGGCCAACGTCCTGACTTTC
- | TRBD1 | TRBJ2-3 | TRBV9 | CASSVVLTGASTDTQYF | TGTGCCAGCAGCGTAGTTTTAACAGGGGCGAGCACAGATACGCAGTATTTT
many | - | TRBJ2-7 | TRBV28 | CATQGVVHEQYF | TGTGCCACCCAAGGGGTCGTCCACGAGCAGTACTTC
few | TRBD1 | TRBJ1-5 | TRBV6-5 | CASSRAGGSNQPQHF | TGTGCCAGCAGCCGCGCAGGGGGAAGCAATCAGCCCCAGCATTTT
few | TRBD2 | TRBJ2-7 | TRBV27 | CASSTTSGDIYEQYF | TGTGCCAGCAGTACTACTAGCGGGGATATCTACGAGCAGTACTTC
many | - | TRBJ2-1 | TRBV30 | CAWRNRDEQFF | TGTGCCTGGAGAAATCGGGATGAGCAGTTCTTC
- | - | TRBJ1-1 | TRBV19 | CASKNREGTEAFF | TGTGCCAGTAAGAACAGGGAGGGCACTGAAGCTTTCTTT
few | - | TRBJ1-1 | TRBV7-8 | CASSLVSRERNTEAFF | TGTGCCAGCAGCTTAGTTTCGAGGGAGAGGAACACTGAAGCTTTCTTT
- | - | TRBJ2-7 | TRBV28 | CASSLPGYYEQYF | TGTGCCAGCAGTCTCCCAGGGTACTACGAGCAGTACTTC
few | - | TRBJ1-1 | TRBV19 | CASSPTRTVREAFF | TGTGCCAGTAGCCCTACTCGGACAGTACGGGAAGCTTTCTTT
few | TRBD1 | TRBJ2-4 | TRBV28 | CASSLSQGKNIQYF | TGTGCCAGCAGTTTATCACAGGGGAAAAACATTCAGTACTTC
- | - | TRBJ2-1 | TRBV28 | CASSFGGGISSYNEQFF | TGTGCCAGCAGTTTTGGTGGAGGGATTAGCTCCTACAATGAGCAGTTCTTC
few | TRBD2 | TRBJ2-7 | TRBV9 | CASSPRDYSYEQYF | TGTGCCAGCAGCCCCCGGGACTACTCCTACGAGCAGTACTTC
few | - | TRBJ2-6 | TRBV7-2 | CASSFSGSGANVLTF | TGTGCCAGCAGCTTTTCCGGGTCTGGGGCCAACGTCCTGACTTTC
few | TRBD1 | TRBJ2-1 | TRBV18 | CASSPQPGGYNEQFF | TGTGCCAGCTCACCACAGCCAGGGGGTTACAATGAGCAGTTCTTC
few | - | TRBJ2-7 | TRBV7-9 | CASSARREYEQYF | TGTGCCAGCAGCGCACGTCGAGAGTACGAGCAGTACTTC
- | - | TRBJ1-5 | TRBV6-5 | CASSPRQRGQPQHF | TGTGCCAGCAGCCCCCGACAGAGGGGGCAGCCCCAGCATTTT
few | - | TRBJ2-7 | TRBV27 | CASSFGDSSYEQYF | TGTGCCAGCAGTTTTGGAGACAGTTCGTACGAGCAGTACTTC
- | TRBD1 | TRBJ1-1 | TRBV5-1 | CASSPRDRGTEAFF | TGCGCCAGCAGCCCCCGGGACAGGGGCACTGAAGCTTTCTTT
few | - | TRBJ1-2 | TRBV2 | CASSGPGNYYGYTF | TGTGCCAGCAGTGGTCCAGGGAATTATTATGGCTACACCTTC
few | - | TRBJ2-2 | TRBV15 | CATGDRKVFRELFF | TGTGCCACCGGTGACAGAAAGGTGTTCAGGGAGCTGTTTTTT
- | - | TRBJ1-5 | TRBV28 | CASSRSDGGDQPQHF | TGTGCCAGCAGTCGTTCAGACGGAGGGGATCAGCCCCAGCATTTT
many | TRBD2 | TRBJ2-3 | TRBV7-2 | CASSGLAGAWGDTQYF | TGTGCCAGCAGCGGCCTAGCGGGGGCTTGGGGAGATACGCAGTATTTT
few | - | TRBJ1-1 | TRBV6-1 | CASSSLGHMNTEAFF | TGTGCCAGCAGTTCTCTGGGGCACATGAACACTGAAGCTTTCTTT
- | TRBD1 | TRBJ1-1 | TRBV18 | CASSLGTGGARDTEAFF | TGTGCCAGCTCACTCGGGACAGGGGGCGCCCGGGACACTGAAGCTTTCTTT
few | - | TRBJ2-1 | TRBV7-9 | CASSPNGVDLDNEQFF | TGTGCCAGCAGCCCCAATGGAGTAGACCTAGACAATGAGCAGTTCTTC
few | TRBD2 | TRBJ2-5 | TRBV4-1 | CASSLGEGRAQETQYF | TGCGCCAGCAGTCTAGGGGAGGGGAGGGCACAAGAGACCCAGTACTTC
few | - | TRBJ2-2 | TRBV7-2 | CASSQNTQGSGTGELFF | TGTGCCAGCAGCCAAAACACACAGGGAAGTGGCACCGGGGAGCTGTTTTTT
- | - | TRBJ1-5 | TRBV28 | CASSYPTGNSNQPQHF | TGTGCCAGCAGTTACCCCACGGGGAATAGCAATCAGCCCCAGCATTTT
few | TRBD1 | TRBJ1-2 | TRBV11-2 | CASSLDLLRDRGGGYTF | TGTGCCAGCAGCTTAGACCTACTCCGGGACAGGGGAGGTGGCTACACCTTC
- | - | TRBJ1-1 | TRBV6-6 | CASSLQQNTEAFF | TGTGCCAGCAGCCTACAGCAGAACACTGAAGCTTTCTTT
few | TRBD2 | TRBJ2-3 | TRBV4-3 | CASSQDASGGSTDTQYF | TGCGCCAGCAGCCAAGATGCCAGCGGGGGGAGCACAGATACGCAGTATTTT
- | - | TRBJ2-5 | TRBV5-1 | CASTFMGLDQETQYF | TGCGCCAGCACCTTTATGGGACTGGACCAAGAGACCCAGTACTTC
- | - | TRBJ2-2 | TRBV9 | CASSVIAGLVNTGELFF | TGTGCCAGCAGCGTTATAGCAGGGTTGGTGAACACCGGGGAGCTGTTTTTT
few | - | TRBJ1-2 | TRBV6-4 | CASSEAPGGGYGYTF | TGTGCCAGCAGTGAGGCACCCGGAGGAGGCTATGGCTACACCTTC